This TCR beta chain came from a study of metastatic and nonmetastatic thyroid tumors (dated by TCRdb to 2018 to 2020). Broadly, across the study: The researchers compared repertoires between peripheral blood samples and tumor or nodule tissue samples from patients with malignant or benign thyroid disease.

Broad study findings and their caveats: TCR beta diversity was reported as significantly higher in malignant tumors than in benign nodules, in both blood and tumor samples.

None of the patients had been given any treatment before thyroid surgery. Using T-cell receptor beta sequencing, the researchers looked back retrospectively at clinical samples from patients, gathered between the early 2010s and the late 2010s. A word on this clone: This receptor's antigen is unknown. No much larger clone exists at a distance of one base, and base qualities are not known.

V sheds 5 bases and J sheds 6 bases, leaving 16 bases between their ends. The CDR3 contains 14 residues, cysteine and phenylalanine counted. Only the CDR3 DNA stays, 42 bases, in frame from base 1. The germline V gene (reference sequence) provides CDR1 DFQATT and CDR2 SNEGSKA. Preparation of the library involved PCR. The reads were generated on an Illumina HiSeq 4000. High-throughput sequencing was used to profile the CDR3 region of the TCR beta-chain in every patient. The authors' analysis ran thus. Drawing on CDR3 differences between clinicopathological groups, the researchers built a classifier meant to tell apart patients with distant-metastatic papillary thyroid cancer. Repertoire diversity was assessed with the Shannon index, and tumor-blood repertoire similarity with the Morisita-Horn index. TCRdb ran its own pipeline on the public reads, namely fastp trimming at Q25 and MiXCR clone calling, and kept in-frame beta chains. TCRdb's processing, not the study's, gives the V and J calls here. The sample contains some 55,000 clones, roughly 22% of them found a single time. The top ten clones comprise 4% of the sample.

The material sequenced was blood. The V gene is TRBV20-1 and the J gene is TRBJ2-2; matching of 5 bases hints at TRBD2 as the D gene. The clonotype was recovered from a female donor with papillary thyroid cancer or a benign thyroid nodule (not recorded which). Some clones in this sample may be carry-over from other donors' samples. CDR3 region: CSAPRSGDAGELFF. The DNA sequence is as follows: TGCAGTGCTCCGAGAAGCGGTGATGCCGGGGAGCTGTTTTTT.